This T cell receptor beta chain was captured in a study of T cell repertoires in cytomegalovirus infection. The wider study: The study used recently identified HLA-C-restricted and well-studied HLA-B-restricted CMV epitopes.

V shed 5 bases, J shed 9 bases, and the junction held 11 bases outside the gene matches. The CDR3 length is 15 residues. The germline CDR1 and CDR2 sequences are SGHVT and SQSDAQ. With regard to this clonotype: The antigen remains unidentified.

One entry per CDR3 protein, called by TCRdb with MiXCR from the reads. The sample records fewer than 65,000 distinct CDR3 sequences, 20% to 25% being singletons. This chain links TRBV7-4 with TRBJ2-1, with 9 bases that match TRBD2. Material: CD8+ T cells from cultured PBMCs, obtained from culture after CMV antigen stimulation. This receptor was obtained from a human donor in good health (CMV status not recorded). Some clones in this sample may be carry-over from other donors' samples. The CDR3 is CASSPSRAGGPEQFF. The CDR3 region has the DNA TGTGCCAGCAGCCCAAGTAGGGCGGGGGGGCCTGAGCAGTTCTTC.